This is a list of T cell receptor beta chains from one sample in a study of T cells in Graves' hyperthyroidism and ophthalmopathy. Via MiXCR, TCRdb re-called the multiplex PCR reads, giving one row per CDR3 protein. The sample lists roughly 510,000 distinct CDR3 sequences, around 43% seen once, with roughly 45% in the top ten. Specimen: peripheral blood or thyroid tissue (not recorded which). These receptors came from an adult woman with Graves' disease, either hyperthyroidism or ophthalmopathy (not recorded which). The CDR3 runs from the conserved cysteine through the conserved F or W. Fields, in order: V gene, D gene, J gene, CDR3 length, clone size, CDR3 DNA, CDR3 protein. The D gene is left open where the match is weak. Not all rows give a size; the values are once, few, many and, for expanded clones, a class.

TRBV7-6	.	TRBJ1-4	13	few	TGTGCCAGCAGTAGACAGACGAATGAAAAACTGTTTTTT	CASSRQTNEKLFF
TRBV15	.	TRBJ1-5	15	few	TGTGCCACCAGCAGGGAAGGGGCAGATAATCAGCCCCAGCATTTT	CATSREGADNQPQHF
TRBV30	TRBD1	TRBJ1-1	14	.	TGTGCCTGGAGTGTACAGGGGGCCAGCACTGAAGCTTTCTTT	CAWSVQGASTEAFF
TRBV20-1	.	TRBJ1-5	15	.	TGCAGTGCCTCTCCCCGTATACGGGGTAATCAGCCCCAGCATTTT	CSASPRIRGNQPQHF
TRBV11-2	.	TRBJ2-7	16	many	TGTGCCAGCAGCTTTTCGCGGACACGGAGGGGTTACGAGCAGTACTTC	CASSFSRTRRGYEQYF
TRBV7-4	.	TRBJ2-7	13	few	TGTGCCAGCAGCACGGACAGAAACTACGAGCAGTACTTC	CASSTDRNYEQYF
TRBV3-1	.	TRBJ1-1	12	.	TGTGCCAGCAGCCAACCCGCACTGGGAGCTTTCTTT	CASSQPALGAFF
TRBV10-3	TRBD1	TRBJ2-7	15	few	TGTGCCATCAGCAGCCACCGGGACAGGAACTACGAGCAGTACTTC	CAISSHRDRNYEQYF
TRBV10-3	TRBD1	TRBJ1-1	15	many	TGTGCCATCAGTGAGCAGGACAGGGGGAACACTGAAGCTTTCTTT	CAISEQDRGNTEAFF
TRBV5-1	.	TRBJ2-7	12	.	TGCGCCAGCAGCTTGATCCCAGACGAGCAGTACTTC	CASSLIPDEQYF
TRBV24-1	TRBD1	TRBJ2-7	16	few	TGTGCCACCAGTGATACACCGGGACAGGGGGCATACGAGCAGTACTTC	CATSDTPGQGAYEQYF
TRBV5-1	.	TRBJ1-6	15	few	TGCGCCAGCAGCTTGGATGGTCTTCGAGGCTCACCCCTCCACTTT	CASSLDGLRGSPLHF
TRBV15	.	TRBJ1-5	13	many	TGTGCCACCAGCAATGGGGAAGGGCAGCCCCAGCATTTT	CATSNGEGQPQHF
TRBV7-2	TRBD1	TRBJ2-5	13	.	TGTGCCAGCAGCGAGGGGGCCGTGGAGACCCAGTACTTC	CASSEGAVETQYF
TRBV19	TRBD1	TRBJ1-2	13	.	TGTGCCAGTAGTACCGACAGGGGAGGTGGCTACACCTTC	CASSTDRGGGYTF
TRBV5-1	.	TRBJ1-1	15	many	TGCGCCAGCAGCCCCATGACAGGTATGAACACTGAAGCTTTCTTT	CASSPMTGMNTEAFF
TRBV28	.	TRBJ2-5	10	many	TGTGCCAGCAGCAAAGGAGCCCAGTACTTC	CASSKGAQYF
TRBV15	.	TRBJ2-7	15	once	TGTGCCACCAGCAGTCCTGACAGTCGATCCTACGAGCAGTACTTC	CATSSPDSRSYEQYF
TRBV6-2/TRBV6-3	TRBD2	TRBJ2-7	15	.	TGTGCCAGCAGTCCCGGGACTAGCAAGACCTACGAGCAGTACTTC	CASSPGTSKTYEQYF
TRBV20-1	.	TRBJ1-2	13	.	TGCAGTGCTAGGCGGGACACATATTATGGCTACACCTTC	CSARRDTYYGYTF
TRBV10-3	TRBD2	TRBJ2-1	15	.	TGTGCCATCAGTGAGGGCGCGGGAGAGTACAATGAGCAGTTCTTC	CAISEGAGEYNEQFF
TRBV6-1	.	TRBJ1-1	13	few	TGTGCCAACACCCGGGAGAGAGGGACTGAAGCTTTCTTT	CANTRERGTEAFF
TRBV9	TRBD2	TRBJ2-7	14	many	TGTGCCAGCAGCGTTGGGAGGGCCAGTTCCGAGCAGTACTTC	CASSVGRASSEQYF
TRBV12-3/TRBV12-4	.	TRBJ1-1	15	few	TGTGCCAGCAGTTTGCGGGGTTCTGGAAACACTGAAGCTTTCTTT	CASSLRGSGNTEAFF
TRBV20-1	.	TRBJ1-1	14	.	TGCAGTGCCCGGGTTGAGGGCGAACCTAATGAAGCTTTCTTT	CSARVEGEPNEAFF
TRBV15	.	TRBJ1-2	13	.	TGTGCCACCAGCAGGGAAGCTAACTATGGCTACACCTTC	CATSREANYGYTF
TRBV29-1	TRBD1	TRBJ2-5	13	few	TGCAGCGCGGGACAGGGGCGGGATGGGACCCAGTACTTC	CSAGQGRDGTQYF
TRBV29-1	.	TRBJ2-2	15	many	TGCAGCGTTGAAGAGGGGGAGACTAACACCGGGGAGCTGTTTTTT	CSVEEGETNTGELFF